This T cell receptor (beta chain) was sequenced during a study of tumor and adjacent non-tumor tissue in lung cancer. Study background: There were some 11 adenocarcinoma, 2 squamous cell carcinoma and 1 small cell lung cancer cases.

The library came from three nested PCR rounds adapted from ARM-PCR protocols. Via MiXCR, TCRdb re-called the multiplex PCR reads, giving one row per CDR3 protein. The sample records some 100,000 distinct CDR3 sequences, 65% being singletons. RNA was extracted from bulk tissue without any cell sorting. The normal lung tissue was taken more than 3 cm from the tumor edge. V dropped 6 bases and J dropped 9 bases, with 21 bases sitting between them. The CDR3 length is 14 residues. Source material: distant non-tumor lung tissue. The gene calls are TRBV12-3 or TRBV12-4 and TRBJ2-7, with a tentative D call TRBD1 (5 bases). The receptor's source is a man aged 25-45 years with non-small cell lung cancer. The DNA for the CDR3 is TGTGCCAGCAGCCAACCTCCACAGGTCCCGGGGCAGTACTTC. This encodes CASSQPPQVPGQYF.